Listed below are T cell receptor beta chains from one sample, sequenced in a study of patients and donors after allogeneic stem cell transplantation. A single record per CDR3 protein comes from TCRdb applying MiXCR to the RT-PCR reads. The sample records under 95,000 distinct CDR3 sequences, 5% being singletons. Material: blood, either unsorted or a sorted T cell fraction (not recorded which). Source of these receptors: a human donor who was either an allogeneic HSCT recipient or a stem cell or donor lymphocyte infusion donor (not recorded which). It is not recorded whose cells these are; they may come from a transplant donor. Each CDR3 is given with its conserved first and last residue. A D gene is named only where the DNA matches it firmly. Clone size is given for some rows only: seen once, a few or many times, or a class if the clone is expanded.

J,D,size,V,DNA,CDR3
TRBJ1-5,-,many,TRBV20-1,TGCAGTGCCACCCAATCGGGGGGGCCTGGCAATCAGCCCCAGCATTTT,CSATQSGGPGNQPQHF
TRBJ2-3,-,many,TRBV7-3,TGTGCCAGCAGCTTAGACGCCACAGATACGCAGTATTTT,CASSLDATDTQYF
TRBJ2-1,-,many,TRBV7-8,TGTGCCAGCAGCTTAACGGGCTCCCGGGGGACTGAGCAGTTCTTC,CASSLTGSRGTEQFF
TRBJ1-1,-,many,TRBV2,TGTGCCAGCACTTTCCCGACGGGAAGAAACACTGAAGCTTTCTTT,CASTFPTGRNTEAFF
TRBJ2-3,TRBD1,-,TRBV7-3,TGTGCCAGCGGGACAGGGGGAACAGATACGCAGTATTTT,CASGTGGTDTQYF
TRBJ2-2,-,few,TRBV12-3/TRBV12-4,TGTGCCAGCAGCTCCTCAGCGGGGACAGGTCGGACCGGGGAGCTGTTTTTT,CASSSSAGTGRTGELFF
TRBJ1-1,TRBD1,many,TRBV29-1,TGCAGCGTTGTTGGACAGGGGAAAATTCTTGAAGCTTTCTTT,CSVVGQGKILEAFF
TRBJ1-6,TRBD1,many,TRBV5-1,TGCGCCAGCAGCCGGAGGACAGGGCCGGATTCACCCCTCCACTTT,CASSRRTGPDSPLHF
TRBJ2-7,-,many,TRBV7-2,TGTGCCAGCAGCAGAATGGTAGGGATCTACGAGCAGTACTTC,CASSRMVGIYEQYF
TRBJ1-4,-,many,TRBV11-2,TGTGCCAGCAGCCTGACAGGACTTAATGAAAAACTGTTTTTT,CASSLTGLNEKLFF
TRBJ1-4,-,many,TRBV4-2,TGTGCCAGCAGCCCAACACAGGGTGCAACTAATGAAAAACTGTTTTTT,CASSPTQGATNEKLFF
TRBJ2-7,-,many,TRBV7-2,TGTGCCAGCAGCTTAGGGGCGTTAAGCTCCTACGAGCAGTACTTC,CASSLGALSSYEQYF
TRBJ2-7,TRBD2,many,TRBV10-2,TGCGCCAGCAGTGAGTCTCCGACTAGCGGGAGCGAGCAGTACTTC,CASSESPTSGSEQYF
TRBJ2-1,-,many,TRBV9,TGTGCCAGCAGCGCCCGGGCATGGGTGGATGAGCAGTTCTTC,CASSARAWVDEQFF
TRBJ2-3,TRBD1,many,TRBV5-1,TGCGCCAGCAGGACAGGGGGCGTAGATACGCAGTATTTT,CASRTGGVDTQYF
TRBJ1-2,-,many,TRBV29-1,TGCAGCGTTGGAGACAGCGCTACGGGCTACACCTTC,CSVGDSATGYTF
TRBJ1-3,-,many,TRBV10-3,TGTGCCATCAGTCTAGATGGAAACACCATATATTTT,CAISLDGNTIYF